Following are 19 T cell receptor beta chains from one sample sequenced in a study of radiation and T cells in renal cell carcinoma. The data were produced by immunoSEQ multiplex PCR, yet TCRdb's version contains in-frame clones alone and is incomplete. The repertoire holds about 120,000 clones, with around 81% as singletons. The sample's time point: blood 2 weeks post-SBRT. As for treatment: 15 Gy SBRT to primary tumor, nephrectomy 4 weeks later. The specimen comprised blood, sampled from a patient whose treatment included radiotherapy and nephrectomy. The receptor source for this set is a man aged 50 or older with renal cell carcinoma.

This clone was found a few times. The V call is TRBV6-5, the J call TRBJ2-3, with TRBD2 as a possible D gene (5 bases). Germline CDR1 MNHEY, CDR2 SVGAGI. The ends were cut back, 4 bases at V and 7 bases at J, with 9 bases in the middle. The length of the CDR3 is 12 residues. Written as DNA, the CDR3 is TGTGCCAGCAGTTCGGGGTCGCATACGCAGTATTTT. Amino acids: CASSSGSHTQYF.

The chain employs TRBV5-1 and TRBJ1-2; no clear D. CDR3 length: 14 amino acids. The ends were cut back, 0 bases at V and 8 bases at J, with 14 bases in the middle. Germline V gene data show CDR1 as SGHRS and CDR2 as YFSETQ. Here the CDR3 DNA reads TGCGCCAGCAGCTTGGAGGTCTCAGCTGGGGGCTACACCTTC. This translates into CASSLEVSAGGYTF.

A single count supports this clone. This rearrangement joins TRBV2 to TRBJ2-3; 8 bases match TRBD2. V was clipped by 4 bases and J by 5 bases; unmatched bases: 5. CDR1 and CDR2 (germline): SNHLY, FYNNEI. The CDR3 is 14 residues long. The CDR3 DNA is TGTGCCAGCAGTGTTGTCGGGGGGGAAGATACGCAGTATTTT. Residues: CASSVVGGEDTQYF.

The chain recombines TRBV6-5 with TRBJ1-1, with D uncertain. The CDR3 length is 13 residues. The germline V and J ends were trimmed by 5 bases and 5 bases, with 12 bases remaining between them. Germline CDR1 and CDR2: MNHEY and SVGAGI. CDR3 region: CASSPRVWTEAFF. CDR3 sequence (DNA): TGTGCCAGCAGTCCGCGTGTATGGACTGAAGCTTTCTTT.

The rearrangement uses TRBV13 and TRBJ2-7, with D uncertain. V was trimmed by 2 bases and J by 1 base, leaving 9 bases between them. The CDR3 has 14 amino acids. Germline lookup yields CDR1 PRHDT and CDR2 FYEKMQ (reference sequence). The chain's CDR3 is CASSLRRPSYEQYF. Written as DNA, the CDR3 is TGTGCCAGCAGCTTACGTAGGCCATCCTACGAGCAGTACTTC.

This sequence joins TRBV5-1 and TRBJ2-3, with 10 positions matching TRBD1. Germline CDR1 is SGHRS and CDR2 is YFSETQ. The CDR3 covers 16 residues. Trimming removed 0 bases from V and 4 bases from J; junction bases left unmatched: 5. DNA for the CDR3: TGCGCCAGCAGCTTGGATGGGACAGGGGTTGCAGATACGCAGTATTTT. This codes for CASSLDGTGVADTQYF.

This chain links TRBV13 with TRBJ1-2; D not resolved. The CDR3 extends over 14 amino acids. Per the germline V gene, CDR1 is PRHDT and CDR2 is FYEKMQ (reference sequence). Trimming took 3 bases from V and 2 from J, leaving 10 bases between them. The CDR3 DNA reads TGTGCCAGCAGCTTGGGCCCAAAAAACTATGGCTACACCTTC. It translates to CASSLGPKNYGYTF.

V is TRBV19 and J is TRBJ2-3; TRBD2 might be the D (6 bases). V was cut by 9 bases and J by 0 bases, with 19 bases left in between. Germline assignment: CDR1 LNHDA and CDR2 SQIVND (reference sequence). The CDR3 covers 16 residues. As DNA, the CDR3 is TGTGCCAGCTCGGGACTTTCTCCCGATAGCACAGATACGCAGTATTTT. This codes for CASSGLSPDSTDTQYF. The variable domain in full, with the rest retrieved from reference TRBV19 and TRBJ2-3, is DGGITQSPKYLFRKEGQNVTLSCEQNLNHDAMYWYRQDPGQGLRLIYYSQIVNDFQKGDIAEGYSVSREKKESFPLTVTSAQKNPTAFYLCASSGLSPDSTDTQYFGPGTRLTVL.

The chain couples TRBV30 to TRBJ1-4, with a possible D match to TRBD1 (6 bases). The CDR3 totals 13 residues. Germline CDR1 and CDR2: GTSNPN and SVGIG (reference sequence). Trimming stripped 8 bases from V and 4 bases from J, with 14 bases between. In nucleotides, the CDR3 is TGTGCCAGAGCAGGGGATGGTAATGAAAAACTGTTTTTT. Translating gives CARAGDGNEKLFF.

V and J are TRBV9 and TRBJ1-5; D unclear. The ends were cut back, 0 bases at V and 6 bases at J, with 13 bases in the middle. CDR1 SGDLS and CDR2 YYNGEE come from the germline V gene. This CDR3 has 15 residues. This chain's CDR3 is CASSVEADWGQPQHF. The CDR3 DNA follows: TGTGCCAGCAGCGTAGAGGCAGACTGGGGTCAGCCCCAGCATTTT. Full variable domain (rest looked up from reference TRBV9 and TRBJ1-5): DSGVTQTPKHLITATGQRVTLRCSPRSGDLSVYWYQQSLDQGLQFLIQYYNGEERAKGNILERFSAQQFPDLHSELNLSSLELGDSALYFCASSVEADWGQPQHFGDGTRLSIL.

This clone was detected a few times. The chain combines TRBV9 with TRBJ2-2; 13 bases align to TRBD2. The CDR3 totals 16 residues. V lost 0 bases to trimming and J lost 5 bases; unmatched junction nucleotides: 1. CDR1 is SGDLS, CDR2 YYNGEE, per germline. CDR3 nucleotides: TGTGCCAGCAGCGTAGGACTAGCGGGAGGTACCGGGGAGCTGTTTTTT. Protein product: CASSVGLAGGTGELFF.

This clone appeared a few times. The CDR3 bases are TGTGCCAGCTCACCTAGTGCGGTCAGCTCCTATAATTCACCCCTCCACTTT. This translates into CASSPSAVSSYNSPLHF. This sequence joins TRBV18 and TRBJ1-6, with D uncertain. The CDR3 totals 17 residues. The V gene lost 3 bases and the J gene lost 0 bases, with 12 bases spanning the gap. In germline, CDR1 is KGHSH, CDR2 LQKENI.

The V call is TRBV5-1, the J call TRBJ2-3; D perhaps matches TRBD2 (6 bases). CDR3 size: 15 residues. Per the germline V gene, CDR1 is SGHRS and CDR2 is YFSETQ. Trimming shortened V by 7 bases and J by 3 bases, and 18 bases separated the two germline ends. The CDR3 reads CASASVGGGTDTQYF. DNA of the CDR3: TGCGCCAGCGCTTCGGTGGGGGGAGGAACAGATACGCAGTATTTT. Based on the CDR3 plus reference TRBV5-1 and TRBJ2-3, the full variable domain is KAGVTQTPRYLIKTRGQQVTLSCSPISGHRSVSWYQQTPGQGLQFLFEYFSETQRNKGNFPGRFSGRQFSNSRSEMNVSTLELGDSALYLCASASVGGGTDTQYFGPGTRLTVL.

V is TRBV9 and J is TRBJ2-3, with D perhaps given as TRBD1 or TRBD2 (5 bases each). The CDR3 length is 12 residues. Germline CDR1 and CDR2: SGDLS and YYNGEE. Trimming stripped 2 bases from V and 10 bases from J, with 11 bases between. CDR3 amino acids: CASSVVGAAQYF. CDR3 nucleotides: TGTGCCAGCAGCGTCGTCGGGGCGGCGCAGTATTTT.

This chain uses TRBV7-3 with TRBJ2-3; 14 bases fit TRBD2. The germline CDR1 and CDR2 sequences are SGHTA and FQGTGA. The junction had 10 bases not matched to a gene; V was cut back by 5 bases and J by 6 bases. There are 17 residues in the CDR3. The chain's CDR3 is CASSLWTSGGISDTQYF. CDR3 DNA sequence: TGTGCCAGCAGCCTCTGGACTAGCGGGGGGATTAGTGATACGCAGTATTTT.

This clone was recorded once. V usage is TRBV6-6 and J usage is TRBJ2-7; D is unresolved. The germline CDR1 and CDR2 sequences are MNHNY and SVGAGI (reference sequence). The CDR3 is 12 amino acids. V was pared by 8 bases and J by 1 base, with 9 bases between. The chain's CDR3 is CASGVGSYEQYF. DNA for the CDR3: TGTGCCAGCGGGGTGGGGTCCTACGAGCAGTACTTC.

This clone was seen more than once but under ten times. This rearrangement joins TRBV30 to TRBJ1-5, with D unresolved. The V gene's germline CDR1 is GTSNPN and CDR2 SVGIG (reference sequence). V was trimmed by 0 bases and J by 3 bases, leaving 9 bases between them. The CDR3 has 14 amino acids. CDR3 DNA sequence: TGTGCCTGGAGTGTAGGTGGGGTCAATCAGCCCCAGCATTTT. This gives the protein CAWSVGGVNQPQHF.

This clone was observed a single time. This CDR3 is CASSPSAGFPPGEQYF. For the CDR3, the DNA is TGTGCCAGCAGCCCCTCGGCAGGATTTCCCCCGGGGGAGCAGTACTTC. The V gene is TRBV9, the J gene TRBJ2-7; perhaps TRBD2 as D (5 bases). Trimming took off 4 bases at V and 7 bases at J, with 24 bases between the two ends. The CDR3 runs to 16 residues. The germline V gene has CDR1 SGDLS and CDR2 YYNGEE.

The chain couples TRBV6-5 to TRBJ1-5, with a weak D call TRBD1 (5 bases). V was shortened by 5 bases and J by 1 base, with 12 bases between the two germline ends. The CDR3 is 15 residues long. Germline V gene lookup returns CDR1 MNHEY and CDR2 SVGAGI. The CDR3 spells CASSQETASNQPQHF. The CDR3 DNA follows: TGTGCCAGCAGTCAAGAGACAGCGAGCAATCAGCCCCAGCATTTT.